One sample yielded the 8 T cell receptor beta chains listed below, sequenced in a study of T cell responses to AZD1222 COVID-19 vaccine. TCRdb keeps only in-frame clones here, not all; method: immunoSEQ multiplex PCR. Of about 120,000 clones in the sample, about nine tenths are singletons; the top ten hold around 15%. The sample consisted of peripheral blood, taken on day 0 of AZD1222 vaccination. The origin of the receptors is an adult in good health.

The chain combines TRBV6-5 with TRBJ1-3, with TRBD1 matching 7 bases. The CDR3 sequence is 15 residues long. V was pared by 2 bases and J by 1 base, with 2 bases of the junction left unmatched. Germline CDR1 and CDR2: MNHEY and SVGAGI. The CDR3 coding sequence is TGTGCCAGCAGTTACGAGGGGGCATCTGGAAACACCATATATTTT. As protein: CASSYEGASGNTIYF.

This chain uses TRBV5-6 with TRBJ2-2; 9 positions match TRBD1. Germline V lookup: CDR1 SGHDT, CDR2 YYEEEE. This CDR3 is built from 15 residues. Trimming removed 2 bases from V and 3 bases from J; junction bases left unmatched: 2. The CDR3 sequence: CASSLDRGYTGELFF. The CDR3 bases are TGTGCCAGCAGCTTAGACAGGGGGTACACCGGGGAGCTGTTTTTT.

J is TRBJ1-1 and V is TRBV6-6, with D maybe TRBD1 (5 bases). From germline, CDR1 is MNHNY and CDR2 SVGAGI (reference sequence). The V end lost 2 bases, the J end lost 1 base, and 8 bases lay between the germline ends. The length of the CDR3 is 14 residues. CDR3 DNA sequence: TGTGCCAGCAGTTACCGACAGACGAACACTGAAGCTTTCTTT. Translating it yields CASSYRQTNTEAFF.

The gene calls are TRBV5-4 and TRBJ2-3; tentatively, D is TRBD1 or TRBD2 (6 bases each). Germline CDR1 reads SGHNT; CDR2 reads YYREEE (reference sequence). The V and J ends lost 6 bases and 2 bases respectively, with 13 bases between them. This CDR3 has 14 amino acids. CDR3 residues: CASTVGGPTDTQYF. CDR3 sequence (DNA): TGTGCCAGCACCGTAGGGGGGCCCACAGATACGCAGTATTTT. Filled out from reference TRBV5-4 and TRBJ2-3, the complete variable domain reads ETGVTQSPTHLIKTRGQQVTLRCSSQSGHNTVSWYQQALGQGPQFIFQYYREEENGRGNFPPRFSGLQFPNYSSELNVNALELDDSALYLCASTVGGPTDTQYFGPGTRLTVL.

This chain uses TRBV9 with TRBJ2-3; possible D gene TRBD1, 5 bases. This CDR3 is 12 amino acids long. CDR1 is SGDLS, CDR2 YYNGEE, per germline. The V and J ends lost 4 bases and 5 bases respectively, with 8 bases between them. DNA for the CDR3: TGTGCCAGCAGCCTCCAGGGAGATACGCAGTATTTT. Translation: CASSLQGDTQYF.

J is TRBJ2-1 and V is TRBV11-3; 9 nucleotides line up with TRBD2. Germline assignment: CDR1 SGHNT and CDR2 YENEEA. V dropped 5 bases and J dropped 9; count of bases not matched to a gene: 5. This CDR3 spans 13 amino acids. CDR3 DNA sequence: TGTGCCAGCAGCGGGACTAGCCAGGGTGAGCAGTTCTTC. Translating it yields CASSGTSQGEQFF.

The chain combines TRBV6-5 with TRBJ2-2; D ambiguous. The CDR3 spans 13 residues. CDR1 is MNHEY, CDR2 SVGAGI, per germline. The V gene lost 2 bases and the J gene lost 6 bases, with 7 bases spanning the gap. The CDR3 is CASSYDGAGELFF. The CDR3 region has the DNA TGTGCCAGCAGTTACGATGGGGCCGGGGAGCTGTTTTTT.

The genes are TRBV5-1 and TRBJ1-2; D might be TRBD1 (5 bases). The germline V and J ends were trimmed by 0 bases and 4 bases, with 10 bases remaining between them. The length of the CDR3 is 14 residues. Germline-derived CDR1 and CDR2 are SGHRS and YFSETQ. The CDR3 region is CASSLEAGTYGYTF. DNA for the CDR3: TGCGCCAGCAGCTTGGAAGCAGGGACCTATGGCTACACCTTC.